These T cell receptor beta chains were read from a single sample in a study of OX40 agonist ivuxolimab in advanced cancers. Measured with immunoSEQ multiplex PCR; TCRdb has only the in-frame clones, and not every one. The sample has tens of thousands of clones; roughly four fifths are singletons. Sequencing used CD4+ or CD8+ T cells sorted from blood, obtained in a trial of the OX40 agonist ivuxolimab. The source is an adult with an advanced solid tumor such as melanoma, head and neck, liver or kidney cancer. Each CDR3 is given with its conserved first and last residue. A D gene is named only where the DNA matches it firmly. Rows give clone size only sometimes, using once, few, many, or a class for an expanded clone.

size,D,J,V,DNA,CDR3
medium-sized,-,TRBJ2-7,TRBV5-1,TGCGCCAGCAGCCCCGGGGACGGGGCCCCCTACGAGCAGTACTTC,CASSPGDGAPYEQYF
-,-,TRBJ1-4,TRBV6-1,TGTGCCAGCAGCCCCGGACAGCTTGAAAAACTGTTTTTT,CASSPGQLEKLFF
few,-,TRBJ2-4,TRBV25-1,TGTGCCAGCAGTGAAGCGTACTCCCAGGGGGGGAACATTCAGTACTTC,CASSEAYSQGGNIQYF
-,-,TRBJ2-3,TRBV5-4,TGTGCCAGCAGCTTGGAACCGAATACGCAGTATTTT,CASSLEPNTQYF
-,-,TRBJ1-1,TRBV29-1,TGCAGCGCCAAACCTTCCGGGACACCTAACACTGAAGCTTTCTTT,CSAKPSGTPNTEAFF
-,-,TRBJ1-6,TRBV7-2,TGTGCCAGCAGCTTGTCATTGGGTAATTCACCCCTCCACTTT,CASSLSLGNSPLHF
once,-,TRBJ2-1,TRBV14,TGTGCCAGCAGCCGAACCGGGAATCGGCAGTTCTTC,CASSRTGNRQFF
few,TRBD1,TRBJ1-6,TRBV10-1,TGCGCCAGCAGTAGGACAGGGGGAGCACCCCTCCACTTT,CASSRTGGAPLHF
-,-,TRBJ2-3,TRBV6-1,TGTGCCAGCAGCCGGGACTTTCGCACAGATACGCAGTATTTT,CASSRDFRTDTQYF
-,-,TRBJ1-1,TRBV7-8,TGTGCCAGCAGCAAAGAGGGGGGAGACACTGAAGCTTTCTTT,CASSKEGGDTEAFF
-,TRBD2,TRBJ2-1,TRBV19,TGTGCCAGTAGTATACGGCGGGGGGCTATCTACAATGAGCAGTTCTTC,CASSIRRGAIYNEQFF
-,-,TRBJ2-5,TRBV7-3,TGTGCCAGCAGCCCGGTGGGGGGCGGAGAGACCCAGTACTTC,CASSPVGGGETQYF
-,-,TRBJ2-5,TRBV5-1,TGCGCCAGCAGCTTGGCCTTTGTGGGGGAGACCCAGTACTTC,CASSLAFVGETQYF
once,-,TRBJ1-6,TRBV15,TGTGCCACCAGCAGAGATCGGGGCCGTTATTCACCCCTCCACTTT,CATSRDRGRYSPLHF
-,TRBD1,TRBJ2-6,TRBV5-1,TGCGCCAGCAGACCCCCGGGACAGCGATCCTCTGGGGCCAACGTCCTGACTTTC,CASRPPGQRSSGANVLTF
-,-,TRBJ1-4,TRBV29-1,TGCAGCGCCTCCAGGGCCACTAATGAAAAACTGTTTTTT,CSASRATNEKLFF
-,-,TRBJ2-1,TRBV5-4,TGTGCCAGCAGCTTGGGTGGGTTCTTCTACAATGAGCAGTTCTTC,CASSLGGFFYNEQFF
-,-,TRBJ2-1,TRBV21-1,TGTGCCAGCAGCAAAGCACGGACGTACAATGAGCAGTTCTTC,CASSKARTYNEQFF
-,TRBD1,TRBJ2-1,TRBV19,TGTGCCAGTAGTATACTACAGGGGTCTTACGATGAGCAGTTCTTC,CASSILQGSYDEQFF
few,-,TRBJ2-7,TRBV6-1,TGTGCCAGCCGACACCACGGAGGATACGAGCAGTACTTC,CASRHHGGYEQYF
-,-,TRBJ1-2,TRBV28,TGTGCCAGCAGTCGACAGGAAGGCTACACCTTC,CASSRQEGYTF
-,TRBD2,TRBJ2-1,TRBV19,TGTGCCAGTAGTATGGGGACTAGCGGGGGTAACAATGAGCAGTTCTTC,CASSMGTSGGNNEQFF
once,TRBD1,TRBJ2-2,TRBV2,TGTGCCAGCAACAGGGGGCAGACCGGGGAGCTGTTTTTT,CASNRGQTGELFF
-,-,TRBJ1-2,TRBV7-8,TGTGCCAGCAGCTTATTTGGGGGCAGTGGCTATGGCTACACCTTC,CASSLFGGSGYGYTF
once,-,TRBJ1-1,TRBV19,TGTGCCAGTAGTACGAGGACAGCATCCATGAACACTGAAGCTTTCTTT,CASSTRTASMNTEAFF
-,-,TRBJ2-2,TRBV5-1,TGCGCCAGCAGATTCGGGACTTCGAACACCGGGGAGCTGTTTTTT,CASRFGTSNTGELFF
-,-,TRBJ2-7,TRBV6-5,TGTGCCAGCAGTTCTTCCGGGACACCCCTTTACGAGCAGTACTTC,CASSSSGTPLYEQYF
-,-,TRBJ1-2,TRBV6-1,TGTGCCAGCAGTGAAGCGTTGATAGTGGGGGGGTACACCTTC,CASSEALIVGGYTF
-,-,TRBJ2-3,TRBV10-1,TGCGCCAGCGGTTCATCAGCCAGAGATACGCAGTATTTT,CASGSSARDTQYF
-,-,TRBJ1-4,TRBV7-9,TGTGCCAGCAGCCCAAATAGGCGGGGGCAGAATAATGAAAAACTGTTTTTT,CASSPNRRGQNNEKLFF
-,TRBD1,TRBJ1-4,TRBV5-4,TGTGCCAGCAGCAAACCCGGGACAGGGGGAGAAAAACTGTTTTTT,CASSKPGTGGEKLFF
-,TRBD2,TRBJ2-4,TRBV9,TGTGCCAGCAGCGTAGGTGCGGGGGGGCGGAGAAACATTCAGTACTTC,CASSVGAGGRRNIQYF
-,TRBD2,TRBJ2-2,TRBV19,TGTGCCAGTAGTATGCCTAGCGGGGGAGGCACCGGGGAGCTGTTTTTT,CASSMPSGGGTGELFF
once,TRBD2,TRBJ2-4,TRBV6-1,TGTGCCAGCAGTGAAGCGCTAGCGGGGGGGAGGAACATTCAGTACTTC,CASSEALAGGRNIQYF
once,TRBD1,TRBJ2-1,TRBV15,TGTGCCACCAGCAGCGGCCTCGGGACAGGGATGAATGAGCAGTTCTTC,CATSSGLGTGMNEQFF
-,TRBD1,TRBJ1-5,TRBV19,TGTGCCAGTAGTATTACAGGGGGCCTCAATCAGCCCCAGCATTTT,CASSITGGLNQPQHF
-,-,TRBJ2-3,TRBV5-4,TGTGCCAGCAGCCGCGGGGAGACGGTCACAGATACGCAGTATTTT,CASSRGETVTDTQYF
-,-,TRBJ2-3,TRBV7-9,TGTGCCAGCAGCCCCCATGGGTTAGGCACGCAGTATTTT,CASSPHGLGTQYF
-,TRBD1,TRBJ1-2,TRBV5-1,TGCGCCAGCAGCTTGGTTGCAGGGGGCTTTGGTGGCTACACCTTC,CASSLVAGGFGGYTF
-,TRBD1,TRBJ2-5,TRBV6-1,TGTGCCAGCACAAATCGACAGGGGAGGCAAGAGACCCAGTACTTC,CASTNRQGRQETQYF
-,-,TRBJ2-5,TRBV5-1,TGCGCCAGCAGCTCCAACGACAAGGCCGGGGAGACCCAGTACTTC,CASSSNDKAGETQYF
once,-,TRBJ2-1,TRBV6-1,TGTGCCAGCAGTGGCCGGGGCCGGGAGTTCTTC,CASSGRGREFF
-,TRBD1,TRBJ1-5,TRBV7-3,TGTGCCAGCAGTCCCCGACAGGGTCTTGGGCCCCAGCATTTT,CASSPRQGLGPQHF
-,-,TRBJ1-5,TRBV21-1,TGTGCCAGCAGCAAAGTGGGGGACCTCGTAATCAATCAGCCCCAGCATTTT,CASSKVGDLVINQPQHF
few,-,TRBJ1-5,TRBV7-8,TGTGCCAGCAGCCCCCGACTGCAGGGCAATCAGCCCCAGCATTTT,CASSPRLQGNQPQHF
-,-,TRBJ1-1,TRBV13,TGTGCCAGCAGCCTTGCCGGGGGGGCGCCGGTCACTGAAGCTTTCTTT,CASSLAGGAPVTEAFF
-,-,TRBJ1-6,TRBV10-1,TGCGCCAGCAGTCCGTTAGGGAGAAATTCACCCCTCCACTTT,CASSPLGRNSPLHF
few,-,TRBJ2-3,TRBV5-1,TGCGCCAGCAGCCTGAGGGGCACAGATACGCAGTATTTT,CASSLRGTDTQYF
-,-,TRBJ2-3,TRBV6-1,TGTGCCAGCAGTGAAGCGTTAGTACCCCCCACAGATACGCAGTATTTT,CASSEALVPPTDTQYF